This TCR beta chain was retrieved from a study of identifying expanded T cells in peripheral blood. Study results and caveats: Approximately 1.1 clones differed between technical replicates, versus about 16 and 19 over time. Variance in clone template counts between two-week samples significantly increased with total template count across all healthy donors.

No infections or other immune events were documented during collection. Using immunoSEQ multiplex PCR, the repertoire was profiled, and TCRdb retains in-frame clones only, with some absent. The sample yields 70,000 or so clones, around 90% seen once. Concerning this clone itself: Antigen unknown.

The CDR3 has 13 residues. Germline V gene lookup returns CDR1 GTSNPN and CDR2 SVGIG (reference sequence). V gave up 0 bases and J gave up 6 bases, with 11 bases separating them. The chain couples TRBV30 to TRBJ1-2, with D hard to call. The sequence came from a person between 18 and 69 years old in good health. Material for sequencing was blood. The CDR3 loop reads CAWSVVRPNGYTF. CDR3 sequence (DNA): TGTGCCTGGAGTGTAGTCAGACCAAATGGCTACACCTTC.